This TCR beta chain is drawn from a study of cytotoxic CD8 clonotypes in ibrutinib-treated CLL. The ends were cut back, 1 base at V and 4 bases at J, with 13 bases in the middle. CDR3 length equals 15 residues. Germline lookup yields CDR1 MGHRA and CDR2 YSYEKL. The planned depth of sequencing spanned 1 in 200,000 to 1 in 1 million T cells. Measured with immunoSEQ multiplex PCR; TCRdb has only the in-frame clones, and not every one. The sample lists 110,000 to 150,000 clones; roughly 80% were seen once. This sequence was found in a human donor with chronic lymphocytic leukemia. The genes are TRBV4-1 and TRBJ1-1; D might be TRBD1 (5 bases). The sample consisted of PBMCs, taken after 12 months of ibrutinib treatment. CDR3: CASSQVLGGTTEAFF. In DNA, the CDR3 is TGCGCCAGCAGCCAAGTCTTGGGAGGGACCACTGAAGCTTTCTTT.